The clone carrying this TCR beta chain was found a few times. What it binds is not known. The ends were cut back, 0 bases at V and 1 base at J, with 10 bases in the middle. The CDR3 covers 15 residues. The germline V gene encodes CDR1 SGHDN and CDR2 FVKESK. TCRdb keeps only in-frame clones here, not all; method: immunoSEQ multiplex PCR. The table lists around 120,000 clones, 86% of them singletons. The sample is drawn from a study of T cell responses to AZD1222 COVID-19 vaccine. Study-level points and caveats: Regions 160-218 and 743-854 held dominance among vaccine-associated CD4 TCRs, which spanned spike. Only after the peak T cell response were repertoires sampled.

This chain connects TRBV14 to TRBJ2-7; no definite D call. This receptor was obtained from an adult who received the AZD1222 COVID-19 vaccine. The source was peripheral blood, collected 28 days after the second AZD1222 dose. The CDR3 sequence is CASSQEAAVSYEQYF. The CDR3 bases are TGTGCCAGCAGCCAAGAAGCAGCAGTGTCCTACGAGCAGTACTTC. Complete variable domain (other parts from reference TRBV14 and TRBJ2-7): EAGVTQFPSHSVIEKGQTVTLRCDPISGHDNLYWYRRVMGKEIKFLLHFVKESKQDESGMPNNRFLAERTGGTYSTLKVQPAELEDSGVYFCASSQEAAVSYEQYFGPGTRLTVT.